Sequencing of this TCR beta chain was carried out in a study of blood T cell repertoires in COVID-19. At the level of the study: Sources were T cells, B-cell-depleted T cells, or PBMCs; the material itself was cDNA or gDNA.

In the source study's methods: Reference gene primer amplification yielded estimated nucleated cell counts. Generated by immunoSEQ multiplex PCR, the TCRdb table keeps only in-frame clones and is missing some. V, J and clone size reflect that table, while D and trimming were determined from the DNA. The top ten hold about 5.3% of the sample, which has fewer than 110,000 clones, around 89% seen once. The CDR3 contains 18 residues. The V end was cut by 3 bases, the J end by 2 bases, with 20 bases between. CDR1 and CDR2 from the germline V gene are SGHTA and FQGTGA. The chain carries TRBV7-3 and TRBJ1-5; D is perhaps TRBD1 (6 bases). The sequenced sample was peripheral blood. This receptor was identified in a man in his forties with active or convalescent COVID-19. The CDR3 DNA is TGTGCCAGCAGCTTTTCCGAAGGGGGAGGGAGGCGCAATCAGCCCCAGCATTTT. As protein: CASSFSEGGGRRNQPQHF.